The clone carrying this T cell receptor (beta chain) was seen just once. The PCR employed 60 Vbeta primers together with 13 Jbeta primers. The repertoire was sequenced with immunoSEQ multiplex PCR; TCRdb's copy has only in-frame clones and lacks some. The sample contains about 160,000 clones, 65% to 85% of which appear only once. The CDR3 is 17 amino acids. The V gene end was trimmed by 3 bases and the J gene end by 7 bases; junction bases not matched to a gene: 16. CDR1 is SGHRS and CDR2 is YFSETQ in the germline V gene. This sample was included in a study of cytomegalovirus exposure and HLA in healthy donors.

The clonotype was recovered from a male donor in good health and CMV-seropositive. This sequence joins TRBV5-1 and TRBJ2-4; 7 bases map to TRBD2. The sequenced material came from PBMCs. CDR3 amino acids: CASSSRLASQGRNIQYF. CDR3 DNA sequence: TGCGCCAGCAGCTCAAGACTAGCATCCCAAGGGAGGAACATTCAGTACTTC. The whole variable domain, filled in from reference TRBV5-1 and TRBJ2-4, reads KAGVTQTPRYLIKTRGQQVTLSCSPISGHRSVSWYQQTPGQGLQFLFEYFSETQRNKGNFPGRFSGRQFSNSRSEMNVSTLELGDSALYLCASSSRLASQGRNIQYFGAGTRLSVL.